Included here is one T cell receptor (beta chain) sequence, with context. Its matching antigen is unknown. Other DNA sequences in the same sample also yield this CDR3. This record belongs to a study of cytomegalovirus exposure and HLA in healthy donors. Across the study: Out of approximately 170 million T cells, an earlier analysis found some 120 million unique TCR beta sequences in total.

Study-level findings and limits: Within a later analysis, the majority of CMV-associated TCR beta chains appeared HLA-restricted. A prior analysis recorded that most TCR beta V segments were productive about 87% or about 30% of the time.

Both 60 Vbeta primers and 13 Jbeta primers went into the PCR. Generated by immunoSEQ multiplex PCR, the TCRdb table keeps only in-frame clones and is missing some. The sample has roughly 220,000 clones, roughly 80% seen once. This clonotype was sampled from a man aged 30-40 years in good health and CMV-seronegative. Sample: PBMCs.

CDR3 sequence (DNA): TGTGCCAGCAGCTTAGCGCAGGGTGCGAATGAAAAACTGTTTTTT. It translates to CASSLAQGANEKLFF. This chain joins TRBV7-9 and TRBJ1-4; TRBD1 is a possible D gene (5 bases). Germline values: CDR1 SEHNR, CDR2 FQNEAQ (reference sequence). CDR3 length: 15 amino acids. Trimming removed 0 bases from V and 5 bases from J, with 10 bases in between.